What follows are 12 T cell receptor beta chains derived from one specimen sequenced in a study of OX40 agonist ivuxolimab in advanced cancers. Clones were sequenced by immunoSEQ multiplex PCR, and TCRdb holds only the in-frame ones, with some missing. The sample records about 46,000 clones, approximately 90% being singletons. Sequencing used CD4+ or CD8+ T cells sorted from blood, obtained in a trial of the OX40 agonist ivuxolimab. The receptors originated from an adult with an advanced solid tumor such as melanoma, head and neck, liver or kidney cancer.

J is TRBJ1-4 and V is TRBV9; D gene ambiguous. Germline V lookup: CDR1 SGDLS, CDR2 YYNGEE. Trimming pared 2 bases from V and 0 bases from J, leaving 11 bases between. The CDR3 sequence is 16 residues long. The CDR3 DNA reads TGTGCCAGCAGCGTTGGAGGGAGCACAACTAATGAAAAACTGTTTTTT. Translating gives CASSVGGSTTNEKLFF.

The table lists this clone with a count of one. The J gene is TRBJ2-7, the V gene TRBV27; 9 positions agree with TRBD1. CDR1 is MNHEY, CDR2 SMNVEV, per germline (reference sequence). Germline trimming cut 5 bases from V and 3 bases from J; bases unmatched to any gene: 8. CDR3 length equals 15 residues. CDR3 in DNA: TGTGCCAGCAGTCTCCGGGACAGGGTTGGCTACGAGCAGTACTTC. As protein: CASSLRDRVGYEQYF.

The rearrangement uses TRBV19 and TRBJ2-3; D perhaps matches TRBD2 (6 bases). V shed 5 bases and J shed 5 bases, with 20 bases lying between them. The CDR3 loop spans 16 amino acids. Germline assignment: CDR1 LNHDA and CDR2 SQIVND (reference sequence). This CDR3 is CASSLGARASEDTQYF. The CDR3 DNA is TGTGCCAGTAGTCTAGGGGCGAGGGCTAGCGAAGATACGCAGTATTTT.

This chain uses TRBV19 with TRBJ2-1, with TRBD2 matching 7 bases. The CDR3 consists of 13 residues. Trimming cost V 4 bases and J 7 bases; bases outside gene matches: 4. CDR1 is LNHDA and CDR2 is SQIVND in the germline V gene (reference sequence). In nucleotides, the CDR3 is TGTGCCAGTAGTACAATGGGGGGGAATGAGCAGTTCTTC. It encodes CASSTMGGNEQFF.

As for this clone: One end of the junction varies from germline; a read error may be responsible. This rearrangement joins TRBV5-4 to TRBJ2-7; the match to TRBD1 covers 10 bases. CDR1 is SGHNT, CDR2 YYREEE, per germline (reference sequence). The CDR3 is 12 residues long. The DNA of the CDR3 is TGTGCCAGCAGCTTCGGGGGGACAGGGGTAGTGTTC. This codes for CASSFGGTGVVF.

The chain recombines TRBV13 with TRBJ2-6; D gene unclear. This CDR3 comprises 16 residues. Germline V gene data show CDR1 as PRHDT and CDR2 as FYEKMQ (reference sequence). With 2 bases removed from V and 0 bases from J, the gap between germline ends came to 8 bases. The CDR3 nucleotides read TGTGCCAGCAGCTTATCCCCGAACTCTGGGGCCAACGTCCTGACTTTC. The encoded protein is CASSLSPNSGANVLTF.

This chain joins TRBV9 and TRBJ2-5, with D tentatively TRBD1 (6 bases). The last part of the DNA fits TRBJ2-7 better; the J call may be wrong. CDR3 length: 15 residues. From germline, CDR1 is SGDLS and CDR2 YYNGEE. For the CDR3, the DNA is TGTGCCAGCAGCTCCTCCGGGGACACTTCCTACGAGCAGTACTTC. This translates into CASSSSGDTSYEQYF.

V is TRBV19 and J is TRBJ1-5; weak D call: TRBD1 (5 bases). Germline V CDR1 and CDR2: LNHDA, SQIVND (reference sequence). This CDR3 has 14 amino acids. The V and J ends lost 5 bases and 0 bases respectively, with 8 bases between them. This CDR3 is CASSGGTSNQPQHF. As DNA, the CDR3 is TGTGCCAGTAGTGGGGGTACTAGCAATCAGCCCCAGCATTTT.

V gene TRBV4-3 combines with J gene TRBJ1-5; D call uncertain. The CDR3 sequence is 13 residues long. In germline, CDR1 is LGHNA, CDR2 YSLEER. Deletions cut 3 bases from V and 7 bases from J, with 10 bases between. CDR3 in amino acids: CASSHLNRQPQHF. The CDR3 region has the DNA TGCGCCAGCAGCCATCTTAATCGGCAGCCCCAGCATTTT.

Here the CDR3 reads CASRGDRIYEQYF. The CDR3 region has the DNA TGTGCCAGCCGAGGGGACAGGATCTACGAGCAGTACTTC. This sequence joins TRBV27 and TRBJ2-7; TRBD1 matches at 8 bases. The CDR3 sequence is 13 residues long. The J segment lost 3 bases and the V segment lost 8 bases, leaving 6 bases of the junction unmatched. Germline V gives CDR1 MNHEY, CDR2 SMNVEV (reference sequence).

The J gene is TRBJ2-3, the V gene TRBV28; the D is unclear. Trimming took 3 bases from V and 2 from J, leaving 12 bases between them. The CDR3 consists of 15 residues. The germline gives CDR1 MDHEN, CDR2 SYDVKM. The CDR3 sequence is CASSLRNSYTDTQYF. In DNA, the CDR3 is TGTGCCAGCAGTTTGAGGAACAGCTACACAGATACGCAGTATTTT.

V usage is TRBV28 and J usage is TRBJ2-3, with D possibly matching TRBD1 (5 bases). CDR3 size: 13 residues. CDR1 MDHEN and CDR2 SYDVKM come from the germline V gene. Trimming took off 4 bases at V and 5 bases at J, with 10 bases between the two ends. Here the CDR3 DNA reads TGTGCCAGCAGTTCTTTTAGGGGAGATACGCAGTATTTT. Protein: CASSSFRGDTQYF.